The clone carrying this T cell receptor beta chain was seen many times. As yet, its antigen is unknown. The data are from a study of T-cell memory formation after mild COVID-19. Findings and caveats of the study: Among CD4+ contracting clones, most were CM and EM, and CD8+ ones EMRA. Later expanders leaned toward CD4+, whereas clones contracting from day 15 to 85 were balanced CD4/CD8. Pre-infection memory already had some responding clones, implying cross-reactive memory joined.

Researchers used 5'RACE with constant-segment primers to make TCR alpha and TCR beta cDNA libraries that carry sample barcodes and UMIs. TCRdb reprocessed the 5' RACE reads via MiXCR and lists one record per CDR3 protein. The sample lists roughly 120,000 distinct CDR3 sequences, about 15% occurring once. The sequence derives from an adult woman who had mild COVID-19 (a few samples of this study predate the infection). Cell type and time point are not known. Input material: PBMCs or a T cell subset sorted from them (not recorded which).

CDR3 nucleotide sequence: TGTGCCAGCAGCTTAAGGAGTGTCGGACGAGGGCTTAGAGAGACCCAGTACTTC. Residues: CASSLRSVGRGLRETQYF. This chain connects TRBV7-2 to TRBJ2-5; perhaps TRBD2 as D (5 bases). Trimming left V 2 bases short and J 4 bases short, with 23 bases between. The CDR3 runs to 18 residues. Germline CDR1 SGHTA, CDR2 FQGNSA.